These 27 T cell receptor beta chains share one sample of origin, sequenced in a study of cytomegalovirus exposure and HLA in healthy donors. This PCR relied on a set of 60 Vbeta primers and 13 Jbeta primers. TCRdb's table, derived via immunoSEQ multiplex PCR, lists solely in-frame clones and lacks some. The sample holds some 110,000 clones, more than 60% seen once. The sample was PBMCs. These receptors were collected from a woman in her forties in good health and CMV-seropositive.

V and J are TRBV4-1 and TRBJ1-4; D may be TRBD1 (5 bases). V was pared by 0 bases and J by 8 bases, with 16 bases between. Germline CDR1 and CDR2: MGHRA and YSYEKL. CDR3 length: 16 amino acids. The CDR3 DNA reads as TGCGCCAGCAGCCAAGAGGAGCAGGGACTTAGGGAAAAACTGTTTTTT. Translating it yields CASSQEEQGLREKLFF.

V is TRBV5-6 and J is TRBJ2-3; 7 bases line up with TRBD1. V gave up 3 bases and J gave up 0 bases; unmatched junction bases: 4. The CDR3 runs to 15 residues. CDR1 is SGHDT and CDR2 is YYEEEE in the germline V gene. CDR3 in DNA: TGTGCCAGCAGCTGGGTGGGACAGAGCACAGATACGCAGTATTTT. Encoded protein: CASSWVGQSTDTQYF.

The chain joins TRBV6-6 to TRBJ1-2; D may be TRBD1 (5 bases). Trimming stripped 6 bases from V and 2 bases from J, with 13 bases between. The germline V gene encodes CDR1 MNHNY and CDR2 SVGAGI (reference sequence). The CDR3 contains 14 residues. The CDR3 is CASRSGQKNYGYTF. DNA for the CDR3: TGTGCCAGCAGGTCAGGGCAGAAAAACTATGGCTACACCTTC.

The genes are TRBV18 and TRBJ2-1, with 9 bases identical to TRBD2. The germline CDR1 and CDR2 sequences are KGHSH and LQKENI. The CDR3 runs to 15 residues. The junction had 11 bases not matched to a gene; V was cut back by 6 bases and J by 8 bases. The CDR3 coding sequence is TGTGCCAGCTCCCCCAGGAGCGGGGGGCTATATGAGCAGTTCTTC. This translates into CASSPRSGGLYEQFF.

V gene TRBV11-2 combines with J gene TRBJ1-5, with 8 bases that match TRBD1. The CDR3 extends over 16 amino acids. V lost 1 base, J lost 0 bases, and 2 bases stayed unmatched. CDR1 and CDR2 (germline): SGHAT, FQNNGV. CDR3 coding DNA: TGTGCCAGCAGCTTAGGGACAGGGTATAGCAATCAGCCCCAGCATTTT. This sequence encodes CASSLGTGYSNQPQHF.

This rearrangement joins TRBV15 to TRBJ1-2, with TRBD1 identical over 9 bases. CDR3 size: 15 residues. The junction had 11 bases not matched to a gene; V was cut back by 5 bases and J by 7 bases. Germline V gene data show CDR1 as LNHNV and CDR2 as YYDKDF (reference sequence). CDR3 protein: CATSGGDRAWSGYTF. In DNA, the CDR3 is TGTGCCACCAGCGGGGGGGACAGGGCATGGAGTGGCTACACCTTC.

The chain has TRBV5-1 and TRBJ1-5; 10 nucleotides align to TRBD1. V shed 4 bases, J shed 7 bases, and the junction held 8 bases outside the gene matches. The germline gives CDR1 SGHRS, CDR2 YFSETQ. This CDR3 region has 15 residues. The CDR3 here is CASSEGTGERQPQHF. The CDR3 bases are TGCGCCAGCAGCGAAGGGACAGGGGAGAGGCAGCCCCAGCATTTT.

The chain has TRBV5-1 and TRBJ1-3; D remains unclear. This CDR3 contains 17 residues. Germline V gives CDR1 SGHRS, CDR2 YFSETQ. V lost 0 bases to trimming and J lost 0 bases, with 13 bases between them. This CDR3 is CASSLASSGDSGNTIYF. The CDR3 DNA reads as TGCGCCAGCAGCTTGGCCTCTAGCGGAGACTCTGGAAACACCATATATTTT.

This clone was found once. The chain carries TRBV18 and TRBJ2-7; 7 bases map to TRBD2. V shed 3 bases and J 6 bases; nucleotides not matched to a gene: 8. This CDR3 has 14 residues. Germline V CDR1 and CDR2: KGHSH, LQKENI. The CDR3 coding sequence is TGTGCCAGCTCACCGGGCCGGGAGGACATCGAGCAGTACTTC. Translation: CASSPGREDIEQYF.

The chain joins TRBV7-3 to TRBJ2-3; no clear D gene. The CDR3 sequence is 13 residues long. V was pared by 5 bases and J by 2 bases, with 8 bases between. From germline, CDR1 is SGHTA and CDR2 FQGTGA. The CDR3 is CASSRSITDTQYF. The CDR3 DNA sequence: TGTGCCAGCAGCCGGTCGATCACAGATACGCAGTATTTT.

This clone was observed a single time. The rearrangement links TRBV6-5 to TRBJ1-2, with D unclear. Germline V gives CDR1 MNHEY, CDR2 SVGAGI. The CDR3 spans 13 residues. V was pared by 8 bases and J by 4 bases, with 14 bases between. Here the CDR3 reads CASWRGGGYGYTF. The CDR3 DNA reads TGTGCCAGCTGGCGTGGTGGCGGCTATGGCTACACCTTC.

The chain couples TRBV27 to TRBJ2-5; TRBD1 matches at 9 bases. Germline lookup yields CDR1 MNHEY and CDR2 SMNVEV (reference sequence). The CDR3 is 14 residues long. V was pared by 7 bases and J by 5 bases, with 8 bases of the junction left unmatched. In DNA, the CDR3 is TGTGCCAGCAAAAGGGACAGGGCTTGGGAGACCCAGTACTTC. This codes for CASKRDRAWETQYF.

The rearrangement links TRBV5-6 to TRBJ2-7; D possibly corresponds to TRBD1 (6 bases). The germline V gene has CDR1 SGHDT and CDR2 YYEEEE. This CDR3 is built from 14 residues. Trimming pared 2 bases from V and 1 base from J, leaving 10 bases between. The CDR3: CASSLRGISYEQYF. In DNA form, the CDR3 reads TGTGCCAGCAGCTTAAGGGGGATTTCCTACGAGCAGTACTTC.

The CDR3 nucleotides read TGTGCCAGCAGCGTAGATGTCCGAATGGCCCAAGAGACCCAGTACTTC. Protein: CASSVDVRMAQETQYF. The chain recombines TRBV9 with TRBJ2-5; D is unresolved. Deletions cut 0 bases from V and 1 base from J, with 13 bases between. Germline loops: CDR1 SGDLS, CDR2 YYNGEE. The CDR3 is made up of 16 amino acids.

Of note for this clone: At one end the junction does not follow the germline gene, possibly because of a read error. This chain uses TRBV5-1 with TRBJ1-2; 9 bases line up with TRBD1. The CDR3 extends over 18 amino acids. The germline V gene encodes CDR1 SGHRS and CDR2 YFSETQ. Here the CDR3 reads CASSFEGQGVIGRHGYPF. In DNA, the CDR3 is TGCGCCAGCAGCTTTGAGGGACAGGGAGTCATTGGCCGTCATGGCTACCCCTTC.

The V and J genes are TRBV5-6 and TRBJ1-4; no reliable D call. Trimming stripped 0 bases from V and 7 bases from J, with 4 bases between. The CDR3 totals 12 residues. Germline V CDR1 and CDR2: SGHDT, YYEEEE. As DNA, the CDR3 is TGTGCCAGCAGCTTGGGAGGTGAAAAACTGTTTTTT. It yields the protein CASSLGGEKLFF.

The sample holds a few counts of this clone. This chain joins TRBV9 and TRBJ2-5, with 8 bases lining up with TRBD1. The CDR3 covers 15 residues. CDR1 is SGDLS, CDR2 YYNGEE, per germline. V lost 7 bases to trimming and J lost 4 bases; unmatched junction nucleotides: 12. The CDR3 sequence: CASARTQGARETQYF. The CDR3 coding sequence is TGTGCCAGCGCGAGAACTCAGGGGGCGCGAGAGACCCAGTACTTC.

The V and J genes are TRBV19 and TRBJ2-6, with D possibly matching TRBD1 (6 bases). V was pared by 11 bases and J by 1 base, with 18 bases between. Germline CDR1 and CDR2: LNHDA and SQIVND (reference sequence). The CDR3 has 16 amino acids. This CDR3 reads CASRALGGSGANVLTF. Here the CDR3 DNA reads TGTGCCTCCCGCGCCTTAGGGGGTTCTGGGGCCAACGTCCTGACTTTC.

This clone turned up a few times. The genes are TRBV5-4 and TRBJ2-1; 9 nucleotides agree with TRBD2. The V and J ends lost 5 bases and 8 bases, in that order; junction bases with no gene match: 8. The CDR3 spans 14 residues. Germline V gene data show CDR1 as SGHNT and CDR2 as YYREEE (reference sequence). The CDR3 is CASRISGRIDEQFF. CDR3 sequence (DNA): TGTGCCAGCAGGATTAGCGGGAGAATAGATGAGCAGTTCTTC.

V usage is TRBV6-6 and J usage is TRBJ2-7, with TRBD1 matching 8 bases. CDR1 is MNHNY, CDR2 SVGAGI, per germline (reference sequence). CDR3 size: 14 residues. V dropped 6 bases and J dropped 0; count of bases not matched to a gene: 4. CDR3 sequence: CASRLTGVSYEQYF. CDR3 sequence (DNA): TGTGCCAGCAGATTGACAGGGGTCTCCTACGAGCAGTACTTC.

This chain links TRBV18 with TRBJ2-7; D might be TRBD1 (7 bases). The germline CDR1 and CDR2 sequences are KGHSH and LQKENI. V lost 1 base and J lost 4, with 11 bases in between. The CDR3 loop spans 14 amino acids. The CDR3 region is CASSPRRGEYEQYF. The CDR3 nucleotides read TGTGCCAGCTCACCACGCAGGGGGGAGTACGAGCAGTACTTC.

The sample holds a few counts of this clone. The chain recombines TRBV7-9 with TRBJ1-2, with no clear D. The CDR3 runs to 14 residues. Germline V gene data show CDR1 as SEHNR and CDR2 as FQNEAQ (reference sequence). Trimming cost V 1 base and J 4 bases, with 10 bases left between them. CDR3 protein: CASSLGEASYGYTF. CDR3 nucleotides: TGTGCCAGCAGCTTAGGTGAGGCAAGCTATGGCTACACCTTC. Together with reference TRBV7-9 and TRBJ1-2, the CDR3 gives the full variable domain: DTGVSQNPRHKITKRGQNVTFRCDPISEHNRLYWYRQTLGQGPEFLTYFQNEAQLEKSRLLSDRFSAERPKGSFSTLEIQRTEQGDSAMYLCASSLGEASYGYTFGSGTRLTVV.

This clone has only a few counts. The chain has TRBV28 and TRBJ1-1, with D perhaps matching TRBD1 (6 bases). The CDR3 runs 12 residues. Germline CDR1 and CDR2: MDHEN and SYDVKM. V was shortened by 6 bases and J by 8 bases, with 13 bases between the two germline ends. In DNA, the CDR3 is TGTGCCAGCAGCATACGACAGGTCGAAGCTTTCTTT. Residues: CASSIRQVEAFF.

This clone has a handful of counts. The chain recombines TRBV7-9 with TRBJ2-7; TRBD2 matches at 14 bases. Losses at the gene ends were 5 bases for V and 5 bases for J; bases not matched to a gene: 2. CDR1 SEHNR and CDR2 FQNEAQ come from the germline V gene (reference sequence). This CDR3 comprises 14 residues. The DNA for the CDR3 is TGTGCCAGCAGCCAGGGACTAGCGGGAGACGAGCAGTACTTC. It encodes CASSQGLAGDEQYF.

CDR3 nucleotides: TGTGCCAGCAGTGCAGGATATTACAATCAGCCCCAGCATTTT. Protein product: CASSAGYYNQPQHF. This chain uses TRBV2 with TRBJ1-5, with unresolved D. Germline lookup yields CDR1 SNHLY and CDR2 FYNNEI. Trimming removed 4 bases at V and 3 bases at J, with 10 bases between. The CDR3 has 14 amino acids.

The chain is built from TRBV5-1 and TRBJ2-7, with TRBD1 matching over 7 bases. J gave up 0 bases and V 4 bases, and 7 bases lay outside the gene matches. Germline V gene lookup returns CDR1 SGHRS and CDR2 YFSETQ. There are 15 residues in the CDR3. This CDR3 reads CASSNTGASSYEQYF. The CDR3 DNA reads as TGCGCCAGCAGCAATACAGGGGCGAGCTCCTACGAGCAGTACTTC.

The chain recombines TRBV10-3 with TRBJ2-3; 11 bases are a match to TRBD2. Unmatched junction bases numbered 8, after V lost 5 bases and J lost 4 bases. Germline V gives CDR1 ENHRY, CDR2 SYGVKD. CDR3 length: 16 residues. CDR3 bases: TGTGCCATCAGTTTTCCTAGCGGGGGGCCTCCAGATACGCAGTATTTT. This sequence encodes CAISFPSGGPPDTQYF.